This is a list of T cell receptor beta chains from one sample in a study of T cell responses to AZD1222 COVID-19 vaccine. The method was immunoSEQ multiplex PCR; TCRdb's version includes in-frame clones alone and lacks a portion of them. Of under 150,000 clones listed, 93% are singletons. Source: peripheral blood, taken on day 0 of AZD1222 vaccination. The receptors originated from an adult in good health. Each CDR3 is given with its conserved first and last residue. The order of the fields is CDR3 length, clone size, D gene, V gene, J gene, CDR3 DNA, CDR3 protein. The D gene is left open where the match is weak. Only some rows state a clone size, as once, few, many or a class for expanded clones.

11	-	-	TRBV6-5	TRBJ1-1	TGTGCCAGCAGTTACTTCGCTGAAGCTTTCTTT	CASSYFAEAFF
14	-	-	TRBV5-6	TRBJ1-4	TGTGCCAGCAGCTTGGACTCGGAGGGTGAAAAACTGTTTTTT	CASSLDSEGEKLFF
15	-	TRBD1	TRBV7-8	TRBJ1-2	TGTGCCAGCAGCTTAATTGGCTGGACAGGGAGAAGCTACACCTTC	CASSLIGWTGRSYTF
21	-	TRBD1	TRBV19	TRBJ1-1	TGTGCCAGTAGTATGCAGACAGGGGGGAGGAACCTGCAACTCATGAACACTGAAGCTTTCTTT	CASSMQTGGRNLQLMNTEAFF
15	-	-	TRBV9	TRBJ1-1	TGTGCCAGCAGCGTAGGAGGGTGGGAGAGCACTGAAGCTTTCTTT	CASSVGGWESTEAFF
12	-	-	TRBV5-4	TRBJ2-7	TGTGCCAGCAGCTCAGGGCCCGGGGAGCAGTACTTC	CASSSGPGEQYF
12	-	-	TRBV7-8	TRBJ1-3	TGTGCCAGCAGCCATGCCGGCAACACCATATATTTT	CASSHAGNTIYF
14	few	-	TRBV11-1	TRBJ1-1	TGTGCCAGCAGCCCAATGGCCCTTAACACTGAAGCTTTCTTT	CASSPMALNTEAFF
14	-	-	TRBV3-1/TRBV3-2	TRBJ1-2	TGTGCCAGCAGCCAAGGGACGGAGTCTCGTGGCTACACCTTC	CASSQGTESRGYTF
14	-	-	TRBV6-5	TRBJ2-5	TGTGCCAGCAGTCCCCGACGGAGCCAAGAGACCCAGTACTTC	CASSPRRSQETQYF
15	-	TRBD1	TRBV4-1	TRBJ2-7	TGCGCCAGCAGCCAAGTCGCGACAGGGATCTACGAGCAGTACTTC	CASSQVATGIYEQYF
16	-	-	TRBV7-2	TRBJ2-7	TGTGCCAGCAGCTTAGTCGATGGCGGGGGCGCCTACGAGCAGTACTTC	CASSLVDGGGAYEQYF
11	once	-	TRBV19	TRBJ1-3	TGTGCCAGTCCTGATGGAAACACCATATATTTT	CASPDGNTIYF
13	-	TRBD1	TRBV6-5	TRBJ1-2	TGTGCCAGCAGTTACAAGGGGGCGCGAGGCTACACCTTC	CASSYKGARGYTF
17	-	-	TRBV5-8	TRBJ2-6	TGTGCCAGCAGCCTCCTGTCGACTGGGACTGGGGCCAACGTCCTGACTTTC	CASSLLSTGTGANVLTF
15	few	-	TRBV5-6	TRBJ1-2	TGTGCCAGCAGCCTGACAACGGTCCTGGACTATGGCTACACCTTC	CASSLTTVLDYGYTF
12	-	-	TRBV6-5	TRBJ1-1	TGTGCCAGCAGTCCCCCTGGTGGGGCGCAGGGTTTT	CASSPPGGAQGF
14	-	-	TRBV5-1	TRBJ2-3	TGCGCCAGCAGCTTGACAGGATCTGTGGATACGCAGTATTTT	CASSLTGSVDTQYF
16	-	-	TRBV9	TRBJ2-2	TGTGCCAGCAGCCCCCGCCTCGCAGAGAACACCGGGGAGCTGTTTTTT	CASSPRLAENTGELFF
15	-	TRBD1	TRBV11-2	TRBJ1-2	TGTGCCAGCAGCCTTTCTGGCAGGGGGTATTGGGGCTACACCTTC	CASSLSGRGYWGYTF
14	-	-	TRBV6-2/TRBV6-3	TRBJ2-7	TGTGCCAGCAGTTACGAAGGAGGGGGCTACGAGCAGTACTTC	CASSYEGGGYEQYF
15	-	TRBD1	TRBV5-5	TRBJ1-5	TGTGCCAGCAGCTGGGGACAGGGGAGCAATCAGCCCCAGCATTTT	CASSWGQGSNQPQHF
13	-	TRBD2	TRBV29-1	TRBJ2-7	TGCAGCGTTGAAGGCCGACTAGCGGGGGAGCAGTACTTC	CSVEGRLAGEQYF
14	-	-	TRBV30	TRBJ1-4	TGTGCCTGGAGTTCGGGACAACTTAATGAAAAACTGTTTTTT	CAWSSGQLNEKLFF
17	-	-	TRBV21-1	TRBJ1-3	TGTGCCAGCAGCTCACCGGGAGCCTCACTCTCTGGAAACACCATATATTTT	CASSSPGASLSGNTIYF
14	-	-	TRBV7-2	TRBJ2-7	TGTGCCAGCAGCTTATTCGGGACACCCTACGAGCAGTACTTC	CASSLFGTPYEQYF
17	-	-	TRBV27	TRBJ1-2	TGTGCCAGCAGTTTATTGGGGGGGCGGACCCTTACTACTGGCTACACCTTC	CASSLLGGRTLTTGYTF
15	-	TRBD1	TRBV6-5	TRBJ1-5	TGTGCCAGCTCCACGCGGGACAGGGACAATCAGCCCCAGCATTTT	CASSTRDRDNQPQHF
16	-	TRBD2	TRBV4-2	TRBJ2-7	TGTGCCAGCAGCCAAGACGGGGCTAGCGGGGGATACGAGCAGTACTTC	CASSQDGASGGYEQYF
15	-	-	TRBV13	TRBJ2-5	TGTGCCAGCAGCTCTAACAAACAGGGCCAGGAGACCCAGTACTTC	CASSSNKQGQETQYF
14	few	-	TRBV5-1	TRBJ1-2	TGCGCCAGCAGCTTGGAGCAGGGACTCTATGGCTACACCTTC	CASSLEQGLYGYTF
16	once	TRBD2	TRBV5-1	TRBJ2-1	TGCGCCAGCAGCTGGGGACTAGCGGGGGGCGTAGGAGAGCAGTTCTTC	CASSWGLAGGVGEQFF
14	-	-	TRBV19	TRBJ1-5	TGTGCCAGTAGTCTCCAGGCTCTCAATCAGCCCCAGCATTTT	CASSLQALNQPQHF
14	-	-	TRBV5-4	TRBJ2-3	TGTGCCAGCAGCTCATACCGGGGGACAGATACGCAGTATTTT	CASSSYRGTDTQYF
15	-	-	TRBV11-2	TRBJ1-2	TGTGCCAGCAGCCCCGGGGGATTAGGTATCTTCGGCTACACCTTC	CASSPGGLGIFGYTF
15	few	-	TRBV19	TRBJ1-2	TGTGCCAGTATCCCACGGCCTGGACACCTCTATGGCTACACCTTC	CASIPRPGHLYGYTF
16	-	TRBD1	TRBV7-9	TRBJ1-2	TGTGCCAGCAGTCAGCATGACAGGGTTTTCAACTATGGCTACACCTTC	CASSQHDRVFNYGYTF
14	few	-	TRBV6-1	TRBJ1-4	TGTGCCAGCAGTGATATCGGGACATCCGAAAAACTGTTTTTT	CASSDIGTSEKLFF
14	-	TRBD1	TRBV18	TRBJ2-7	TGTGCCAGCTCACCTGACAGGGACTCCTACGAGCAGTACTTC	CASSPDRDSYEQYF
14	-	-	TRBV27	TRBJ1-6	TGTGCCAGCAGACCAGGGGTTTTGGGTTCACCCCTCCACTTT	CASRPGVLGSPLHF
15	-	-	TRBV10-1	TRBJ1-5	TGCGCCAGCAGTGAGTCGGAGAGGGACAATCAGCCCCAGCATTTT	CASSESERDNQPQHF
13	-	-	TRBV7-9	TRBJ2-2	TGTGCCAGCAGCTCTGTGGGGATTGGGGAGCTGTTTTTT	CASSSVGIGELFF
14	-	-	TRBV7-8	TRBJ2-3	TGTGCCAGCAGCCCGACGATCCACGTAGGTACGCAGTATTTT	CASSPTIHVGTQYF
13	-	-	TRBV6-1	TRBJ1-2	TGTGCCAGCAGTGATGTGGGGGCCTCTGATTTCGCCTTC	CASSDVGASDFAF
16	once	-	TRBV19	TRBJ1-6	TGTGCCAGTATTCCAGGGCTTGTAACCTATAATTCACCCCTCCACTTT	CASIPGLVTYNSPLHF
15	-	-	TRBV10-3	TRBJ1-2	TGTGCCTCCGACTGGGAGGGGGAGGGAAACTATGGCTACACCTTC	CASDWEGEGNYGYTF
13	-	-	TRBV6-1	TRBJ1-1	TGTGCCAGCAGTGAGAACAGGAACACTGAAGCTTTCTTT	CASSENRNTEAFF
19	-	-	TRBV29-1	TRBJ1-2	TGCAGCGTTGAAAAAAACGCAGGTGGAGGGGCTGCCGGCGGCTATGGCTACACCTTC	CSVEKNAGGGAAGGYGYTF
14	-	-	TRBV7-7	TRBJ2-5	TGTGCTAGCAGCTTAGCAGGGGCCCAAGAGACCCAGTACTTC	CASSLAGAQETQYF
15	-	-	TRBV10-3	TRBJ1-2	TGTGCCATCAGTGAGTCGAAGGCAGGGGCACATGGCTACACCTTC	CAISESKAGAHGYTF
11	-	-	TRBV5-6	TRBJ2-1	TGTGCCAGCAGCTCTTACAATGAGCAGTTCTTC	CASSSYNEQFF
16	-	TRBD1	TRBV4-1	TRBJ1-1	TGCGCCAGCAGCCAAGCCCCGGGACAGGGGAGGACTGAAGCTTTCTTT	CASSQAPGQGRTEAFF
14	-	-	TRBV5-6	TRBJ1-2	TGTGCCAGCAGCTTGACCGGGACGGATTATGGCTACACCTTC	CASSLTGTDYGYTF
14	-	-	TRBV18	TRBJ1-6	TGTGCCAGCTCACCAGAGGGTCAGGGTTCACCCCTCCACTTT	CASSPEGQGSPLHF
13	-	-	TRBV12-3/TRBV12-4	TRBJ2-4	TGTGCCAGCACCCTTAATCTGGACTTTTTTCAGTACTTC	CASTLNLDFFQYF
17	-	TRBD2	TRBV6-2/TRBV6-3	TRBJ2-3	TGTGCCAGCAGTTCCCCCGGACTAGCGGGGCTCACAGATACGCAGTATTTT	CASSSPGLAGLTDTQYF
15	-	-	TRBV6-1	TRBJ2-5	TGTGCCAGCAGTGAAGGAAAGGGGTACCAAGAGACCCAGTACTTC	CASSEGKGYQETQYF
16	-	-	TRBV6-5	TRBJ1-1	TGTGCCAGCAGTTGGAGCCTGGCCCAAACCCGCGCTGAAGCTTTCTTT	CASSWSLAQTRAEAFF